This is a list of T cell receptor beta chains from one sample in a study of blood T cell repertoires in COVID-19. The protocol was immunoSEQ multiplex PCR, while the TCRdb copy is restricted to in-frame clones and leaves out a portion. The data show almost 500,000 clones, with around nine tenths seen just once and 6.5% to 8.5% held by the top ten. The sample was PBMCs or T cells enriched from blood (not recorded which). These receptors all come from a woman aged 60-75 years who had recovered from COVID-19. Each CDR3 is given with its conserved first and last residue. A D gene is named only where the DNA matches it firmly. Expanded clones are given a class, and other clones once, few, many or no size at all.

v_gene	d_gene	abundance	j_gene	CDR3nt	CDR3aa
TRBV2	NA	once	TRBJ2-2	TGTGCCAGCACCCACGGAGGGGGGGCGAACACCGGGGAGCTGTTTTTT	CASTHGGGANTGELFF
TRBV2	TRBD1	NA	TRBJ1-1	TGTGCCAGCAGTACAGGGGGGAACACTGAAGCTTTCTTT	CASSTGGNTEAFF
TRBV24-1	TRBD2	NA	TRBJ2-3	TGTGCCACCAGTGATTTTGGCGCGGGGGAGGTGGCAGATACGCAGTATTTT	CATSDFGAGEVADTQYF
TRBV3-1/TRBV3-2	TRBD1	few	TRBJ1-1	TGTGCCAGCATACGAGCTGGACAGGGCCAGGAAGCTTTCTTT	CASIRAGQGQEAFF
TRBV3-1/TRBV3-2	NA	once	TRBJ2-1	TGTGCCAGCAGCCTTAGGGGTAATGAGCAGTTCTTC	CASSLRGNEQFF
TRBV11-2	NA	NA	TRBJ2-7	TGTGCCAGCAGCTTGGGTAGACAGACCTACGAGCAGTACTTC	CASSLGRQTYEQYF
TRBV5-1	TRBD1	once	TRBJ2-2	TGCGCCAGCAGCTCCGGGACAGACACCGGGGAGCTGTTTTTT	CASSSGTDTGELFF
TRBV2	NA	once	TRBJ1-4	TGTGCCAGTAAGGCTCTACAGGCCCCTAATGAAAAACTGTTTTTT	CASKALQAPNEKLFF
TRBV27	NA	few	TRBJ1-1	TGTGCCAGCAGTTTGGGCGGGAGCCTCATGAACACTGAAGCTTTCTTT	CASSLGGSLMNTEAFF
TRBV6-5	NA	NA	TRBJ1-3	TGTGCCAGCAGCAGAGGACAAAATGGAAACACCATATATTTT	CASSRGQNGNTIYF
TRBV10-2	NA	once	TRBJ2-3	TGCGCCAGTGGGCAGATCACAGATACGCAGTATTTT	CASGQITDTQYF